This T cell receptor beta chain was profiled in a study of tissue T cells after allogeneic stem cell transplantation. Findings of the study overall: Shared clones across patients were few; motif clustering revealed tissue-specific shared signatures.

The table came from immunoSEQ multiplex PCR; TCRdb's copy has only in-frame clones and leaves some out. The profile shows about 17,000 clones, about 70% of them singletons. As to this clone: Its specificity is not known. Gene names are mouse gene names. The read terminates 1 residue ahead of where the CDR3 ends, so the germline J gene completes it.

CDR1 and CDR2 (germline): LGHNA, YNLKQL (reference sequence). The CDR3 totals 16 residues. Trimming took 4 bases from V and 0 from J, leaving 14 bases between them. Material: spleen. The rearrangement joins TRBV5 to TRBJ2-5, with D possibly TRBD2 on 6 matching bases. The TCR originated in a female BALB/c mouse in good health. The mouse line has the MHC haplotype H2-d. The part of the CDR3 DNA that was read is TGTGCCAGCAGCCCAAACTGGGTCACTAACCAAGACACCCAGTAC. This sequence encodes CASSPNWVTNQDTQY. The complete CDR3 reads CASSPNWVTNQDTQYF.